This T cell receptor beta chain was captured by sequencing in a study of blood T cells in healthy people across ages (dated by TCRdb to between 2015 and 2017). Background on the whole study: Template switching captured roughly one uniquely barcoded TCR beta cDNA molecule per two T cells in model experiments. To track age-related changes in TCR beta repertoire diversity, the study relied on deep sequencing normalized with unique cDNA molecular identifiers. Donors were grouped into four age groups: young (average approximately 15 years), middle-aged (around 39), aged (around 60) and long-lived (around 82). To avoid experimental bias, donors of different ages were randomly spread across the sequencing lanes. For two donors (one aged 18 to 30 and one aged 80 or older), the study analyzed two additional independent replicas of 1 million unique cDNA reads from the same blood draw.

What the work shows at the level of the full study, not this receptor alone: Since profiling was done on bulk unsorted PBMCs, naive and antigen-experienced compartments could not be conclusively compared. Because the CMV infection status of the donors was unknown, age-related changes in expanded clonotypes may potentially have been confounded. Estimates of total diversity from one million sequenced T cells were regarded as lower bounds and underestimates. As age increased, observed TCR beta diversity per million T cells dropped in a roughly linear way, and a significant reduction was already evident by age about 40. Observed TCR beta diversity correlated strongly with the percentage of naive T cells measured by flow cytometry. Compared with the aged group, the long-lived group had more naive CD4+ T cells, fewer expanded clones and increased TCR diversity, suggesting age selection.

CDR1 and CDR2, per the germline V gene (reference sequence), are DFQATT and SNEGSKA. Taken from cysteine to phenylalanine, the CDR3 has 14 residues. The only DNA kept is the CDR3, 42 bases in frame from the first base. V is trimmed back by 5 bases and J by 7 bases, and the junction contains 11 bases that no gene match accounts for. Libraries came from 5' RACE. Instrument on record: Illumina HiSeq 2500. The second PCR ran for roughly 7 to 12 cycles and used a J-beta primer mix along with a sample-barcoded 5' primer. A unique molecular identifier was introduced onto each TCR beta cDNA molecule by a template-switch 5' adaptor carrying 12 random nucleotides. Each sample yielded at least 3 million CDR3-containing paired-end reads. All of the RNA was converted into first-strand cDNA using the Mint cDNA synthesis kit, with a TRBC-specific oligonucleotide serving as the primer. After uracil-DNA glycosylase treatment, a first 18-cycle PCR used universal primers M1SS and BC2_uni_R on all cDNA. The paper's data handling went like this. Normalization of each sample was performed by random selection of 1 million high-quality reads, each carrying a distinct molecular identifier. Reads with shared molecular identifiers were discarded instead of being binned into consensus sequences. MiTCR, with a Q25 quality threshold and the strictest error-elimination algorithm, was used for CDR3 identification, clonotype clustering and error correction. A nonparametric unseen species model using Euler transformation provided a lower-bound estimate of total TCR beta diversity. TCRdb reworked the public reads: Q25 trimming with fastp, MiXCR clone assembly, productive beta chains retained. Rows matching on CDR3 protein sequence are summarized as one entry with the most common DNA and genes. TCRdb's processing, not the authors' own work, is the source of the V and J calls. The sample contains about a million distinct CDR3 sequences, 45% to 50% of them found a single time. The ten biggest clones cover roughly 13% of the sample.

The donors were roughly 40 Caucasian individuals from Russia, aged roughly 6 to 90 years, who were systemically healthy. Each donor gave ten milliliters of peripheral blood, drawn into EDTA-treated Vacutainer tubes. Ficoll-Paque density-gradient centrifugation was used to isolate PBMCs, with at least 6.5 million per sample. Trizol reagent was used to extract total RNA from PBMCs, with at least 5.5 micrograms per sample. For every donor, flow cytometry on a PBMC aliquot measured the percentage of naive CD45RAhigh/CD27high T cells. Concerning this clonotype itself: It lacks a known antigen. No per-base quality is available; no much larger clone lies one base away.

Sequencing input: blood. The source is a man aged 30 to 39 in good health. The chain joins TRBV20-1 to TRBJ1-2; 9 bases in the middle match TRBD1. DNA sequence: TGCAGTGCTCAACCAACAGGGGGCTGGGGTGGCTACACCTTC. Its protein reads: CSAQPTGGWGGYTF.